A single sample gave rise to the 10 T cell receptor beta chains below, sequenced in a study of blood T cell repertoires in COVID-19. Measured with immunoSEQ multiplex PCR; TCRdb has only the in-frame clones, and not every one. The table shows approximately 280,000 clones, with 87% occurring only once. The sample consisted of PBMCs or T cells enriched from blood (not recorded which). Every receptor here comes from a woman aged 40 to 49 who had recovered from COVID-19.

DNA for the CDR3: TGTGCCACCTATCGCGGGTACTCTGGGGCCAACGTCCTGACTTTC. As protein: CATYRGYSGANVLTF. The chain joins TRBV28 to TRBJ2-6; a possible D gene is TRBD2 (5 bases). This CDR3 spans 15 amino acids. The germline gives CDR1 MDHEN, CDR2 SYDVKM. The V and J ends lost 10 bases and 0 bases respectively, with 13 bases between them.

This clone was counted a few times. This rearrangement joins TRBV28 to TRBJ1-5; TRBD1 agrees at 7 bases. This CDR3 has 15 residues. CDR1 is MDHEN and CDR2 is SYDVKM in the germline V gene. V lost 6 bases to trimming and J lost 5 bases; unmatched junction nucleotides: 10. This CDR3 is CASRTADRTHQPQHF. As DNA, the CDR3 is TGTGCCAGCAGAACAGCGGACAGGACCCATCAGCCCCAGCATTTT.

This chain's CDR3 is CASSLARAYGYTF. In DNA, the CDR3 is TGTGCCAGCAGCTTAGCCAGGGCCTATGGCTACACCTTC. V gene TRBV13 combines with J gene TRBJ1-2; TRBD1 is a possible D gene (5 bases). This CDR3 is built from 13 residues. V was trimmed by 1 base and J by 4 bases, leaving 7 bases between them. Germline CDR1 and CDR2: PRHDT and FYEKMQ (reference sequence).

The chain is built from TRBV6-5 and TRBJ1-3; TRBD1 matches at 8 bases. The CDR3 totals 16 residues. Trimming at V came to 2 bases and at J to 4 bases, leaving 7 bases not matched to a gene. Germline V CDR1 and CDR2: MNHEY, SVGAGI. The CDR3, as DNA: TGTGCCAGCAGTTACCCGGACAGGGTAGCGGGAAACACCATATATTTT. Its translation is CASSYPDRVAGNTIYF.

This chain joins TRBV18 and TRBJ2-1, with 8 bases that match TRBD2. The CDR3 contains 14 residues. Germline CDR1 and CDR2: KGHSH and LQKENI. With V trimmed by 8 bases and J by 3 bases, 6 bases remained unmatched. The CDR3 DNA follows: TGTGCCAGCAACTTGGCGGGGGGCTACAATGAGCAGTTCTTC. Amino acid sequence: CASNLAGGYNEQFF.

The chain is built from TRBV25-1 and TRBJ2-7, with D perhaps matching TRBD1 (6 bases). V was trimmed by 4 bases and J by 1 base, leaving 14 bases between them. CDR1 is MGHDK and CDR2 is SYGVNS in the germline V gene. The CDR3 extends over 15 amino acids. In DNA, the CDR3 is TGTGCCAGCAGTGGACCGGGACACTTATCCTACGAGCAGTACTTC. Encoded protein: CASSGPGHLSYEQYF.

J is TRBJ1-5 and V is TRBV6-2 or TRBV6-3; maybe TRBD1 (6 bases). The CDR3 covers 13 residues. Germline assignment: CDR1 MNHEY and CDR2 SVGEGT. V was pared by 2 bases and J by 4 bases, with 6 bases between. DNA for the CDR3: TGTGCCAGCAGTTACGGACAGAATCAGCCCCAGCATTTT. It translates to CASSYGQNQPQHF.

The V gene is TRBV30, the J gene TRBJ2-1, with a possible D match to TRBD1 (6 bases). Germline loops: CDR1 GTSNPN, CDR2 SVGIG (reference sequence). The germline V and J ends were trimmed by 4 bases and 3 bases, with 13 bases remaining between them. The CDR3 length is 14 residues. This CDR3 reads CAWTAGAFYNEQFF. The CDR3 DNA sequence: TGTGCCTGGACGGCAGGGGCCTTCTACAATGAGCAGTTCTTC.

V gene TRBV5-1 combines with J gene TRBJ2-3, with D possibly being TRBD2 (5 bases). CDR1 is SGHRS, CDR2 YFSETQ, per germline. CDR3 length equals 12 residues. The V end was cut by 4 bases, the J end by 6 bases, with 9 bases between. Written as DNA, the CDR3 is TGCGCCAGCAGCCCACTAGGTGATACGCAGTATTTT. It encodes CASSPLGDTQYF.

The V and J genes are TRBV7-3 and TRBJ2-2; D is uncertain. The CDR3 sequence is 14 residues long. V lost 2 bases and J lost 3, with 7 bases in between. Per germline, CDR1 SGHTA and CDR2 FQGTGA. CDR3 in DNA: TGTGCCAGCAGCTTACTAGGCCACACCGGGGAGCTGTTTTTT. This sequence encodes CASSLLGHTGELFF.